Following are 14 T cell receptor beta chains from one sample sequenced in a study of PD-L1 blockade in urothelial cancer. Time point in this sample: peripheral blood 6 weeks after treatment start. Sequencing used immunoSEQ multiplex PCR; TCRdb keeps in-frame clones, though not all of them. The sample contains roughly 76,000 clones, under 95% of which appear only once. The specimen comprised PBMCs, sampled around atezolizumab (anti-PD-L1) treatment. Receptor source: a woman of 80 years or more with urothelial cancer.

This clone was recorded a few times. The CDR3 coding sequence is TGTGCCAGCAGTCCCCCGGGTGTCAATTGGGGGCGAAGAAACACCGGGGAGCTGTTTTTT. It specifies CASSPPGVNWGRRNTGELFF. The chain has TRBV28 and TRBJ2-2; perhaps TRBD1 as D (6 bases). Trimming removed 5 bases from V and 2 bases from J, with 27 bases in between. The CDR3 extends over 20 amino acids. Germline V gene data show CDR1 as MDHEN and CDR2 as SYDVKM.

This clone has a single count. This chain connects TRBV28 to TRBJ1-3; 9 bases agree with TRBD1. Trimming removed 3 bases from V and 1 base from J; junction bases left unmatched: 4. The CDR3 contains 16 residues. The germline CDR1 and CDR2 sequences are MDHEN and SYDVKM. The CDR3: CASSFRGQGSGNTIYF. CDR3 bases: TGTGCCAGCAGTTTTAGGGGACAGGGATCTGGAAACACCATATATTTT.

This clone showed up just a few times. The V call is TRBV27, the J call TRBJ2-7; 10 bases match TRBD2. V was pared by 2 bases and J by 3 bases, with 10 bases of the junction left unmatched. Per the germline V gene, CDR1 is MNHEY and CDR2 is SMNVEV (reference sequence). The CDR3 sequence is 17 residues long. The CDR3: CASSLTSGRAHLYEQYF. For the CDR3, the DNA is TGTGCCAGCAGTTTAACCAGCGGGAGGGCCCACCTCTACGAGCAGTACTTC.

The chain is built from TRBV5-6 and TRBJ1-2; possibly TRBD1 for D (6 bases). CDR3 length: 15 amino acids. Trimming removed 1 base at V and 2 bases at J, with 12 bases between. Per germline, CDR1 SGHDT and CDR2 YYEEEE. The CDR3 DNA sequence: TGTGCCAGCAGCTTGCTCGGACAGACCAACTATGGCTACACCTTC. This codes for CASSLLGQTNYGYTF.

The chain joins TRBV5-4 to TRBJ2-5; 9 nucleotides match TRBD2. This CDR3 comprises 15 residues. Germline values: CDR1 SGHNT, CDR2 YYREEE (reference sequence). Losses at the gene ends were 4 bases for V and 5 bases for J; bases not matched to a gene: 9. DNA of the CDR3: TGTGCCAGCAGCCCCGGCGGGAGGGCCGAGGAGACCCAGTACTTC. Translating it yields CASSPGGRAEETQYF.

The gene calls are TRBV27 and TRBJ2-4, with a tentative D call TRBD1 (6 bases). From germline, CDR1 is MNHEY and CDR2 SMNVEV (reference sequence). Trimming removed 7 bases at V and 5 bases at J, with 12 bases between. The CDR3 runs to 13 residues. The CDR3 DNA reads TGTGCCAGCACCCGCAGGGGCGAAAACATTCAGTACTTC. The encoded protein is CASTRRGENIQYF.

In this sample, this clone turned up a few times. The chain carries TRBV10-3 and TRBJ1-1, with D possibly TRBD1 on 6 matching bases. The germline gives CDR1 ENHRY, CDR2 SYGVKD. The CDR3 length is 14 residues. Trimming removed 6 bases at V and 0 bases at J, with 11 bases between. The CDR3 region is CAISRTALNTEAFF. The CDR3 coding sequence is TGTGCCATCAGCCGGACAGCGTTGAACACTGAAGCTTTCTTT.

This sequence joins TRBV30 and TRBJ2-2, with D hard to call. Germline V lookup: CDR1 GTSNPN, CDR2 SVGIG (reference sequence). Trimming shortened V by 2 bases and J by 2 bases, and 9 bases separated the two germline ends. The length of the CDR3 is 14 residues. The CDR3 DNA is TGTGCCTGGAGTTTAACTTTTAACACCGGGGAGCTGTTTTTT. This sequence encodes CAWSLTFNTGELFF.

The V call is TRBV28, the J call TRBJ1-3; D remains ambiguous. CDR1 MDHEN and CDR2 SYDVKM come from the germline V gene. The V end was cut by 7 bases, the J end by 4 bases, with 8 bases between. The CDR3 is 12 amino acids. The CDR3 loop reads CASTTGGNTIYF. For the CDR3, the DNA is TGTGCCAGCACCACGGGGGGAAACACCATATATTTT.

The CDR3, as DNA: TGTGCCAGTAGTATTGGGGGGGGCACAGATACGCAGTATTTT. This encodes CASSIGGGTDTQYF. V and J are TRBV19 and TRBJ2-3, with 7 bases that match TRBD2. CDR1 and CDR2 from the germline V gene are LNHDA and SQIVND (reference sequence). The ends lost 3 bases at V and 1 base at J; junction bases unmatched: 1. The CDR3 extends over 14 amino acids.

The V gene is TRBV10-1, the J gene TRBJ2-1, with a possible D match to TRBD2 (7 bases). The CDR3 length is 15 residues. The germline V gene encodes CDR1 WNHNN and CDR2 SYGVQD (reference sequence). The ends were cut back, 4 bases at V and 7 bases at J, with 17 bases in the middle. As DNA, the CDR3 is TGCGCCAGCAGTGCCGGGGGGCGGGACCATAATGAGCAGTTCTTC. Translation: CASSAGGRDHNEQFF.

This rearrangement joins TRBV5-6 to TRBJ1-1, with a tentative D call TRBD1 (5 bases). The V gene lost 2 bases and the J gene lost 1 base, with 9 bases spanning the gap. Germline V gene data show CDR1 as SGHDT and CDR2 as YYEEEE. CDR3 length: 14 residues. CDR3 nucleotides: TGTGCCAGCAGCTTTTGGGGGGGGAACACTGAAGCTTTCTTT. Translation gives CASSFWGGNTEAFF.

V and J are TRBV18 and TRBJ1-5; no clear D. V was shortened by 6 bases and J by 2 bases, with 17 bases between the two germline ends. The germline gives CDR1 KGHSH, CDR2 LQKENI. The CDR3 loop spans 16 amino acids. In DNA form, the CDR3 reads TGTGCCAGCTCTCGATGGTTGCCCGAGGGCAATCAGCCCCAGCATTTT. This sequence encodes CASSRWLPEGNQPQHF.

The chain carries TRBV4-2 and TRBJ1-3; D uncertain. V lost 0 bases and J lost 4, with 10 bases in between. Per the germline V gene, CDR1 is LGHNA and CDR2 is YNFKEQ. The CDR3 is 15 amino acids. The CDR3 nucleotides are TGTGCCAGCAGCCAAGATCGGAGTCGGGGAAACACCATATATTTT. It encodes CASSQDRSRGNTIYF.